This T cell receptor beta chain was retrieved from a study of blood T cell repertoires in COVID-19. This CDR3 contains 15 residues. The junction had 7 bases not matched to a gene; V was cut back by 1 base and J by 5 bases. Germline values: CDR1 SNHLY, CDR2 FYNNEI. Those enrolled, adults aged 18 to 89 years, came from about two dozen US areas. Study processing details: Reference gene primers were amplified, and this amplification served to estimate nucleated cell counts. Data came from immunoSEQ multiplex PCR; TCRdb stores just in-frame clones and leaves some out. V, J and clone size were drawn from that table, and D and trimming were deduced from the DNA. The table has some 250,000 clones, roughly 93% seen once.

The rearrangement links TRBV2 to TRBJ2-7, with TRBD2 matching over 8 bases. This TCR was sampled from a woman aged 40 to 55 with acute COVID-19. The sample comprised PBMCs or T cells enriched from blood (not recorded which). CDR3 DNA sequence: TGTGCCAGCAGTGAAGACGGGGGGGCTGTAGACGAGCAGTACTTC. This codes for CASSEDGGAVDEQYF.